This T cell receptor (beta chain) appears in the sequencing data of a study of radiotherapy plus CTLA-4 blockade in lung cancer. Study-level background: For around 18% of patients, objective responses occurred, and about 30% had disease control.

The study's findings and limits: In blood, after radiotherapy plus ipilimumab, tumor-derived TCR clones expanded.

V shed 11 bases and J shed 4 bases, with 14 bases lying between them. Germline lookup yields CDR1 MNHNS and CDR2 SASEGT. The CDR3 length is 12 residues. For this clone: Antigen: not known.

Each patient with chemo-refractory metastatic non-small-cell lung cancer was treated with focal radiation plus CTLA-4 blockade using ipilimumab. The method was immunoSEQ multiplex PCR; TCRdb's version includes in-frame clones alone and lacks a portion of them. Among about 38,000 clones listed, 80% to 90% were seen once. The chain is built from TRBV6-1 and TRBJ1-1; D may be TRBD1 (6 bases). The sequence derives from a human donor with non-small cell lung cancer whose response to radiotherapy plus ipilimumab could not be evaluated. The input for sequencing was peripheral blood, taken from a patient treated with radiotherapy plus ipilimumab. Here the CDR3 DNA reads TGTGCCGCCCGCGGGGGCGGCACTGAAGCTTTCTTT. It is translated as CAARGGGTEAFF.